The present TCR beta chain was sequenced within a study of T cells expressing NK-cell markers. About the research overall: Seven sequenced donors out of eight were HCMV-seropositive, one seronegative.

Using the 5' RACE reads, TCRdb records one entry per CDR3 protein without DNA. The clone table shows some 140,000 distinct CDR3 sequences, with the ten largest holding 37%. CDR3 length: 15 residues. Per germline, CDR1 SGHAT and CDR2 FQNNGV. The sequencing input was blood T cells: a sorted CD56 or NKG2C T cell subset, CD4+ or CD8+ T cells, or bulk PBMC T cells (not recorded which). This receptor was taken from a woman aged 45-59 years in good health. The V and J genes are TRBV11-2 and TRBJ2-7; the D call from TCRdb, TRBD1, cannot be confirmed without DNA. This chain's CDR3 is CASSSSGTGLYEQYF.